What follows are 16 T cell receptor beta chains derived from one specimen sequenced in a study of blood T cell repertoires in COVID-19. Repertoires were generated with immunoSEQ multiplex PCR, while TCRdb's copy carries only in-frame clones and drops some. The sample has 130,000 or so clones; under 85% are singletons. The sample was peripheral blood. Every receptor here comes from a woman aged 55-69 years with acute or convalescent COVID-19.

Details on this clone: Other DNA sequences in this specimen translate into the identical CDR3. V usage is TRBV2 and J usage is TRBJ2-7, with TRBD1 matching over 9 bases. The CDR3 extends over 15 amino acids. Germline trimming cut 5 bases from V and 0 bases from J; bases unmatched to any gene: 5. CDR1 SNHLY and CDR2 FYNNEI come from the germline V gene. The CDR3 sequence is CASSLDRGSSYEQYF. In DNA, the CDR3 is TGTGCCAGCAGTCTCGACAGGGGGAGCTCCTACGAGCAGTACTTC.

The V and J genes are TRBV5-6 and TRBJ1-2; perhaps TRBD1 as D (6 bases). The ends were cut back, 1 base at V and 0 bases at J, with 13 bases in the middle. The CDR3 extends over 16 amino acids. The germline V gene encodes CDR1 SGHDT and CDR2 YYEEEE. The CDR3 protein is CASSLYSQGTNYGYTF. The CDR3 DNA follows: TGTGCCAGCAGCTTGTACTCTCAGGGGACTAACTATGGCTACACCTTC.

This clone came up a few times. The chain uses TRBV5-6 and TRBJ1-2; D gene unclear. CDR1 is SGHDT and CDR2 is YYEEEE in the germline V gene. The CDR3 is 15 residues long. Trimming removed 1 base from V and 8 bases from J, with 18 bases in between. In nucleotides, the CDR3 is TGTGCCAGCAGCTTGTTTCCTCCCGAGGGATTCGGCTACACCTTC. Amino acids: CASSLFPPEGFGYTF. The full variable domain, rest sourced from reference TRBV5-6 and TRBJ1-2, is DAGVTQSPTHLIKTRGQQVTLRCSPKSGHDTVSWYQQALGQGPQFIFQYYEEEERQRGNFPDRFSGHQFPNYSSELNVNALLLGDSALYLCASSLFPPEGFGYTFGSGTRLTVV.

The J gene is TRBJ2-3, the V gene TRBV7-9, with 11 bases that match TRBD2. V lost 3 bases and J lost 6; bases outside the gene matches: 2. The CDR3 extends over 14 amino acids. Germline V gene lookup returns CDR1 SEHNR and CDR2 FQNEAQ (reference sequence). The CDR3 DNA sequence: TGTGCCAGCAGCTTTAGCGGGGGGGCGGATACGCAGTATTTT. Translating gives CASSFSGGADTQYF. The full variable domain, its missing parts supplied by reference TRBV7-9 and TRBJ2-3, is DTGVSQNPRHKITKRGQNVTFRCDPISEHNRLYWYRQTLGQGPEFLTYFQNEAQLEKSRLLSDRFSAERPKGSFSTLEIQRTEQGDSAMYLCASSFSGGADTQYFGPGTRLTVL.

The rearrangement joins TRBV27 to TRBJ1-6; D is possibly TRBD1 (6 bases). With 7 bases removed from V and 0 bases from J, the gap between germline ends came to 25 bases. CDR1 MNHEY and CDR2 SMNVEV come from the germline V gene (reference sequence). This CDR3 has 20 amino acids. The CDR3 spells CASNIPKTGRTSSYNSPLHF. CDR3 DNA: TGTGCCAGCAATATCCCCAAGACAGGTCGAACGAGCTCCTATAATTCACCCCTCCACTTT.

The rearrangement links TRBV5-1 to TRBJ1-2; TRBD1 matches 9 bases. The CDR3 has 15 amino acids. CDR1 and CDR2 (germline): SGHRS, YFSETQ. Unmatched junction bases numbered 5, after V lost 3 bases and J lost 2 bases. Here the CDR3 reads CASSSGGTGNYGYTF. In nucleotides, the CDR3 is TGCGCCAGCAGCTCCGGAGGGACAGGGAACTATGGCTACACCTTC. The full variable domain, its missing parts supplied by reference TRBV5-1 and TRBJ1-2, is KAGVTQTPRYLIKTRGQQVTLSCSPISGHRSVSWYQQTPGQGLQFLFEYFSETQRNKGNFPGRFSGRQFSNSRSEMNVSTLELGDSALYLCASSSGGTGNYGYTFGSGTRLTVV.

The rearrangement links TRBV13 to TRBJ2-3; 8 positions match TRBD2. The CDR3 is 12 amino acids. Germline-derived CDR1 and CDR2 are PRHDT and FYEKMQ (reference sequence). The junction had 10 bases not matched to a gene; V was cut back by 5 bases and J by 15 bases. The DNA of the CDR3 is TGTGCCAGCAGCATCACGGGGGGGGCTGGTTATTTT. It translates to CASSITGGAGYF.

The chain combines TRBV5-1 with TRBJ1-2; TRBD1 agrees at 7 bases. Germline-derived CDR1 and CDR2 are SGHRS and YFSETQ. The V gene end was trimmed by 0 bases and the J gene end by 5 bases; junction bases not matched to a gene: 7. This CDR3 comprises 15 residues. The CDR3 loop is CASSLEGGASYGYTF. CDR3 DNA sequence: TGCGCCAGCAGCTTGGAAGGGGGCGCGAGTTATGGCTACACCTTC.

The V call is TRBV18, the J call TRBJ2-2; a weak D match, TRBD1 (6 bases). The V gene lost 1 base and the J gene lost 3 bases, with 9 bases spanning the gap. Per the germline V gene, CDR1 is KGHSH and CDR2 is LQKENI. This CDR3 region has 15 residues. Here the CDR3 DNA reads TGTGCCAGCTCACCACGGGACACTCACACCGGGGAGCTGTTTTTT. Its protein is CASSPRDTHTGELFF.

This clone was detected a few times. V and J are TRBV6-6 and TRBJ1-2; TRBD1 aligns across 7 bases. Per the germline V gene, CDR1 is MNHNY and CDR2 is SVGAGI (reference sequence). This CDR3 is built from 15 residues. The V gene end was trimmed by 6 bases and the J gene end by 2 bases; junction bases not matched to a gene: 9. The CDR3 protein is CASSLGAGGNYGYTF. The CDR3, as DNA: TGTGCCAGCAGCCTAGGGGCAGGGGGAAACTATGGCTACACCTTC.

This chain links TRBV5-1 with TRBJ2-3, with 7 bases identical to TRBD1. Germline CDR1 reads SGHRS; CDR2 reads YFSETQ. CDR3 length: 14 residues. V shed 4 bases and J 1 base; nucleotides not matched to a gene: 3. CDR3 nucleotide sequence: TGCGCCAGCAGCCCCGGACAGGGCACAGATACGCAGTATTTT. Translation: CASSPGQGTDTQYF.

The V gene is TRBV18, the J gene TRBJ2-2; the match to TRBD2 covers 9 bases. Per germline, CDR1 KGHSH and CDR2 LQKENI. V dropped 0 bases and J dropped 5; count of bases not matched to a gene: 7. The CDR3 length is 17 residues. The CDR3 loop reads CASSPPSGRVITGELFF. CDR3 in DNA: TGTGCCAGCTCACCACCTAGCGGGAGAGTTATAACCGGGGAGCTGTTTTTT. The full variable domain, completed using reference TRBV18 and TRBJ2-2, is NAGVMQNPRHLVRRRGQEARLRCSPMKGHSHVYWYRQLPEEGLKFMVYLQKENIIDESGMPKERFSAEFPKEGPSILRIQQVVRGDSAAYFCASSPPSGRVITGELFFGEGSRLTVL.

The chain joins TRBV5-1 to TRBJ1-4, with D perhaps TRBD1 (6 bases). Germline V gives CDR1 SGHRS, CDR2 YFSETQ. The CDR3 length is 15 residues. Trimming took off 0 bases at V and 8 bases at J, with 14 bases between the two ends. The CDR3 loop reads CASSLDGGAREKLFF. In DNA form, the CDR3 reads TGCGCCAGCAGCTTGGATGGGGGCGCAAGGGAAAAACTGTTTTTT.

The CDR3: CAISDKRGTDTQYF. CDR3 DNA: TGTGCCATCAGTGACAAGCGGGGGACAGATACGCAGTATTTT. The chain combines TRBV10-3 with TRBJ2-3; the match to TRBD2 covers 8 bases. Losses at the gene ends were 3 bases for V and 3 bases for J; bases not matched to a gene: 2. CDR3 length: 14 residues. Per the germline V gene, CDR1 is ENHRY and CDR2 is SYGVKD.

The chain links TRBV5-1 to TRBJ2-5; 10 bases line up with TRBD1. In germline, CDR1 is SGHRS, CDR2 YFSETQ. The CDR3 runs to 13 residues. The V gene end was trimmed by 4 bases and the J gene end by 5 bases; junction bases not matched to a gene: 2. CDR3 residues: CASSQGQGETQYF. CDR3 DNA sequence: TGCGCCAGCAGCCAGGGACAGGGGGAGACCCAGTACTTC.

This CDR3 reads CASTPQGVGETQYF. The CDR3, as DNA: TGTGCCAGCACTCCACAGGGTGTAGGAGAGACCCAGTACTTC. This chain uses TRBV25-1 with TRBJ2-5; weak D call: TRBD1 (6 bases). V lost 7 bases and J 4 bases, leaving 16 bases between the germline ends. Germline V CDR1 and CDR2: MGHDK, SYGVNS. The CDR3 covers 14 residues.